This is a list of T cell receptor beta chains from one sample in a study of T cell clusters in autoimmune cytopenias. Following a re-call of the multiplex PCR reads, TCRdb has one entry per CDR3 protein and lacks DNA. Across 690 or so distinct CDR3 sequences, the top ten clones capture about 32% of the sample. The same specimen was also included in a second study, on T cell repertoires in aging, cancer and after chemotherapy.

Sample: peripheral blood. The receptors stem from a human donor with chronic lymphocytic leukemia. The CDR3 runs from the conserved cysteine through the conserved F or W. The size field is filled for only some rows; it gives once, few, many or a size class.

J gene,CDR3 length,V gene,clone size,CDR3 protein
TRBJ1-3,13,TRBV6-4,NA,CASSEGQGNTIYF
TRBJ1-2,12,TRBV29-1,hyperexpanded,CSVSGTYYGYTF
TRBJ1-2,12,TRBV6-4,medium-sized,CASSDQGYGYTF
TRBJ1-1,15,TRBV7-6,medium-sized,CASSSETGLGTEAFF
TRBJ2-3,14,TRBV5-1,medium-sized,CASSFAAGGDTQYF
TRBJ2-3,15,TRBV6-4,large,CASSDGTGGADTQYF
TRBJ2-7,12,TRBV10-3,medium-sized,CATGTDTYEQYF
TRBJ2-5,13,TRBV27,large,CASSLSGWETQYF
TRBJ1-6,18,TRBV4-2,NA,CASSQLGGMSSYNSPLHF
TRBJ1-2,13,TRBV15,large,CATSSGSNYGYTF
TRBJ1-2,14,TRBV29-1,NA,CSVEGQGVDYGYTF
TRBJ1-2,17,TRBV6-2/TRBV6-3,medium-sized,CASSYRDRVPYNYGYTF
TRBJ1-4,13,TRBV27,medium-sized,CASSRTPGEKLFF
TRBJ2-6,14,TRBV6-1,NA,CASSETSGANVLTF
TRBJ1-2,13,TRBV11-2,medium-sized,CASSPGQDYGYTF
TRBJ1-1,13,TRBV6-1,large,CASRAGVYTEAFF
TRBJ2-7,17,TRBV11-2,NA,CASSPPGLAGGSYEQYF
TRBJ1-6,19,TRBV19,hyperexpanded,CASSIPSGQTTFYNSPLHF
TRBJ2-1,18,TRBV7-6,large,CASSLLALQGSSYNEQFF
TRBJ2-2,15,TRBV7-9,large,CASSKGISGTGELFF
TRBJ2-7,15,TRBV12-3/TRBV12-4,medium-sized,CASSLGTGRSSEQYF
TRBJ2-1,15,TRBV6-4,large,CASSSSGGAGNEQFF
TRBJ2-5,13,TRBV10-3,large,CATTGRGQETQYF
TRBJ2-4,15,TRBV6-2/TRBV6-3,large,CASSYGTSFDNIQYF
TRBJ2-5,15,TRBV7-2,NA,CASSGLAGAQETQYF
TRBJ1-1,11,TRBV29-1,large,CSAAWTGEAFF
TRBJ1-5,13,TRBV4-1,NA,CASSQAGKQPQHF
TRBJ2-7,16,TRBV7-9,hyperexpanded,CASSLVGQTPSYEQYF
TRBJ1-1,14,TRBV6-6,medium-sized,CASLPPTGSTEAFF
TRBJ2-1,18,TRBV6-5,NA,CASSLRGGTSGGHNEQFF
TRBJ2-3,17,TRBV5-4,NA,CASSLEGLAGGPDTQYF
TRBJ1-1,17,TRBV5-1,medium-sized,CASSLARQAERFIEAFF
TRBJ2-3,16,TRBV5-4,NA,CASSGGWDRSTDTQYF
TRBJ1-2,13,TRBV7-2,medium-sized,CASSPDMLAGYTF
TRBJ1-5,17,TRBV6-6,medium-sized,CASSPAGNGYSNQPQHF
TRBJ2-7,16,TRBV5-8,medium-sized,CASSTHGQGATYEQYF
TRBJ2-7,15,TRBV6-1,medium-sized,CASSTGGTGVYEQYF
TRBJ2-5,15,TRBV7-9,NA,CASSLGPSPQETQYF
TRBJ1-6,15,TRBV18,large,CASSLRTGGDSPLHF
TRBJ2-4,14,TRBV5-1,medium-sized,CASSLGDSKNIQYF
TRBJ2-2,12,TRBV29-1,NA,CSVEGGTGELFF
TRBJ1-1,13,TRBV29-1,large,CSVEGWQGGDAFF
TRBJ2-7,13,TRBV10-2,medium-sized,CASRPTNYYEQYF
TRBJ2-3,15,TRBV30,NA,CAWRGTSGGADTQYF
TRBJ2-1,16,TRBV12-3/TRBV12-4,NA,CASSFFGQGLADEQFF
TRBJ2-3,18,TRBV6-6,NA,CASSLRGGTSGGADTQYF
TRBJ2-7,14,TRBV7-9,NA,CASSLFAGEGEQYF
TRBJ2-5,14,TRBV5-4,large,CASSGGWDQETQYF
TRBJ2-1,16,TRBV27,large,CASSLSRITNRNEQFF
TRBJ1-1,13,TRBV6-2/TRBV6-3,medium-sized,CASSYLLGAEAFF
TRBJ2-5,15,TRBV6-1,large,CASSELAGAQETQYF
TRBJ2-2,15,TRBV2,medium-sized,CASSRETAGTGELFF
TRBJ1-1,11,TRBV25-1,NA,CASTRNTEAFF
TRBJ2-3,14,TRBV5-4,large,CASRIAGSTDTQYF
TRBJ1-2,14,TRBV6-1,medium-sized,CASSEVPGQSGYTF